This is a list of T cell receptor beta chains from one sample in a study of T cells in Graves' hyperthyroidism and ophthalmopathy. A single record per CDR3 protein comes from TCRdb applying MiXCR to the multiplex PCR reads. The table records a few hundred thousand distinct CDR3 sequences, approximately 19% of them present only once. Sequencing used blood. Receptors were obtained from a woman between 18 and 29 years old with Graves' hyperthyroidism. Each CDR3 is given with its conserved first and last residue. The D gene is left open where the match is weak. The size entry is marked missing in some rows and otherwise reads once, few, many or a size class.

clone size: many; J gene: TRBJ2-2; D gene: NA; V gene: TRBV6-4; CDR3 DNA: TGTGCCAGCAGTCCGGAGGGAGTTAGTGGGGAGCTGTTTTTT; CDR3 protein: CASSPEGVSGELFF
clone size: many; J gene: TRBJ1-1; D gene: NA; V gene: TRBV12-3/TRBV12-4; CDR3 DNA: TGTGCCAGCAGCCCGGGAGGTTACGGCACTGAAGCTTTCTTT; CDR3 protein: CASSPGGYGTEAFF
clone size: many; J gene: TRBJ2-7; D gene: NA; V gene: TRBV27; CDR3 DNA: TGTGCCAGCAGCATCCCGGGACGGCACTACGAGCAGTACTTC; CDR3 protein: CASSIPGRHYEQYF
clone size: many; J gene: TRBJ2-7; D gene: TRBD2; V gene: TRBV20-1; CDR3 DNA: TGCAGTGCTAGAGATTTTGGCGGGGGAGGTTACGAGCAGTACTTC; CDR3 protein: CSARDFGGGGYEQYF
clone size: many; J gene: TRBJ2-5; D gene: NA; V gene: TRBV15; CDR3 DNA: TGTGCCACCAGCAGAGGACCTTCACAAGAGACCCAGTACTTC; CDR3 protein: CATSRGPSQETQYF
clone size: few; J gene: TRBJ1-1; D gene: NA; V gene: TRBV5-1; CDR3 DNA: TGCGCCAGCAGCTTGTACTATTACAGGGAATCCACTGAAGCTTTCTTT; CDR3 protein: CASSLYYYRESTEAFF
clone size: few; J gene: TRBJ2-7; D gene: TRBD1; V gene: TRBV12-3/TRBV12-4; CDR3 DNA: TGTGCCAGCAGTTTCGGACAGGGGGCGAACTACGAGCAGTACTTC; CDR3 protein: CASSFGQGANYEQYF
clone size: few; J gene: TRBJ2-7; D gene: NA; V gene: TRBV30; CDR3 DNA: TGTGCCTGGGGACCCACAGGGTTCTCCGAGCAGTACTTC; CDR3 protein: CAWGPTGFSEQYF
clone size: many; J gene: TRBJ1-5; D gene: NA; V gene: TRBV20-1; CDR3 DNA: TGCAGTGCTACGACGTCAGGACAGCCCCAGCATTTT; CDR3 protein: CSATTSGQPQHF
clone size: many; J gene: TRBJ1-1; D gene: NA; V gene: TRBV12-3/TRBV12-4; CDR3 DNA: TGTGCCAGCAGTACAGGGAGGAAAGCTTTCTTT; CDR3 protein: CASSTGRKAFF
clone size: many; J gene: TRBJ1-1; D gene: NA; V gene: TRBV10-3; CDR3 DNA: TGTGCCATCGGGGAGGGGCCAATGAACACTGAAGCTTTCTTT; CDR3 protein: CAIGEGPMNTEAFF
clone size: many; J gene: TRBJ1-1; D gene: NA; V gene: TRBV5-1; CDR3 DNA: TGCGCCAGCAGCTTGGGAACGAACTTTGAAGCTTTCTTT; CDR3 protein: CASSLGTNFEAFF
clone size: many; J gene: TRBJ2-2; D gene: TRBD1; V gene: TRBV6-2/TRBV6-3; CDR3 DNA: TGTGCCAGCAGTTACGGGGGACAGGGTTCCCCATATAAGGGCACCGGGGAGCTGTTTTTT; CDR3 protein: CASSYGGQGSPYKGTGELFF
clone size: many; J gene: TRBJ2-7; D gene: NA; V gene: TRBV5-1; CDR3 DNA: TGCGCCAGCAGCTTGGAAGGGGGTGGCAACGAGCAGTACTTC; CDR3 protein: CASSLEGGGNEQYF
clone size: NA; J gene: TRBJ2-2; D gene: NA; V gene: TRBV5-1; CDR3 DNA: TGCGCCAGCAGCTTGTTAAGAACCGCGAACACCGGGGAGCTGTTTTTT; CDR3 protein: CASSLLRTANTGELFF
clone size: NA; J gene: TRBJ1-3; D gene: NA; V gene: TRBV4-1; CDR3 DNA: TGCGCCAGCAGCCAAGGGGGGAGGGGAAAGATTGGAAACACCATATATTTT; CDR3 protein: CASSQGGRGKIGNTIYF
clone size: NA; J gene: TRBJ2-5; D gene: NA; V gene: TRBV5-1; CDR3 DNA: TGCGCCAGCAGCTTGAACCAGGGGGGAAGGGAGACCCAGTACTTC; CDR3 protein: CASSLNQGGRETQYF
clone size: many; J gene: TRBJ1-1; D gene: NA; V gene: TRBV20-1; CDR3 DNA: TGCAGTGCTAGAGAATCCAGACACGGGCCTGAAGCTTTCTTT; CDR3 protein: CSARESRHGPEAFF
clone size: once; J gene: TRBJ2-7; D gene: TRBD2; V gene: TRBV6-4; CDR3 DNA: TGTGCCAGCAGCAGACTAGCGGGGGCCTACGAGCAGTACTTC; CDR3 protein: CASSRLAGAYEQYF
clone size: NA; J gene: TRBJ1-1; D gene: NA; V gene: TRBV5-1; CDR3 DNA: TGCGCCAGCAGCCCCCCGGGACACGTGAGGGGCACTGAAGCTTTCTTT; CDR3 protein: CASSPPGHVRGTEAFF
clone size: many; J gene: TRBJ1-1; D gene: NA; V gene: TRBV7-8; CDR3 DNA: TGTGCCAGCAGCTCACTGACAGCGTCCGACACTGAAGCTTTCTTT; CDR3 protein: CASSSLTASDTEAFF
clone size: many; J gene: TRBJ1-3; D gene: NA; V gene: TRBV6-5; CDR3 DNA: TGTGCCAGCAGTTACGACTGGTTGGGAGGAAACACCATATATTTT; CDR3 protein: CASSYDWLGGNTIYF
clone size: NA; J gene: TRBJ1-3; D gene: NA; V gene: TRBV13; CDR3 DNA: TGTGCCAGCAGCTTAGGGGCAGGCACAGGCTCTGGAAACACCATATATTTT; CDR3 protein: CASSLGAGTGSGNTIYF
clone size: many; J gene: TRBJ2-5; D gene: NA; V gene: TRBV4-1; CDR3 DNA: TGCGCCAGCAGCCAAGAGGAGGCGGGGGCGCACCAAGAGACCCAGTACTTC; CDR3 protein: CASSQEEAGAHQETQYF
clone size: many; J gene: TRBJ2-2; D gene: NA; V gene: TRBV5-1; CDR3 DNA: TGCGCCAGCAGCTTGATCGGGGAGCTGTTTTTT; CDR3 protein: CASSLIGELFF
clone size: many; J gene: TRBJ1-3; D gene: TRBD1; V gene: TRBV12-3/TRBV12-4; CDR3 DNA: TGTGCCAGCAGCTTTGGACAGGGGAGGGGCTCTGGAAACACCATATATTTT; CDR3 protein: CASSFGQGRGSGNTIYF
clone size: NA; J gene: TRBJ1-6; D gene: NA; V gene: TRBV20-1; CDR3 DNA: TGCAGTCCTAAAGGGGTCTCCTATAATTCACCCCTCCACTTT; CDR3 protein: CSPKGVSYNSPLHF
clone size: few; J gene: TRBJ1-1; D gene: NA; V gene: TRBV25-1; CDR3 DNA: TGTGCCAGCAGTGAGTCAGGGTACACTGAAGCTTTCTTT; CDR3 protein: CASSESGYTEAFF
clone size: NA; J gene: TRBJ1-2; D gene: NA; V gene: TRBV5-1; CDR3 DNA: TGCGCCAGCAGCGAGGACAAGAAGGGCTACACCTTC; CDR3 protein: CASSEDKKGYTF
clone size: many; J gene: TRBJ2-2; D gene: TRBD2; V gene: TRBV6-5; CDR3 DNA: TGTGCCAGCAGTTTACTAGCGGGGGGCAGCACCGGGGAGCTGTTTTTT; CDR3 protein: CASSLLAGGSTGELFF
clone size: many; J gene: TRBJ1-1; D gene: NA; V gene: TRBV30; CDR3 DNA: TGTGCCTGGAGGGCAGGGCTGAACACTGAAGCTTTCTTT; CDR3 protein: CAWRAGLNTEAFF
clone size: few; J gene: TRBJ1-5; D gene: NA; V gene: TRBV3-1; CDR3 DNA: TGTGCCAGCAGCCCCCGACTCTTTAGCAATCAGCCCCAGCATTTT; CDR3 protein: CASSPRLFSNQPQHF
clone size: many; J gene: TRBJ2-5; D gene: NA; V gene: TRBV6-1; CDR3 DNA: TGTGCCAGCTCAAGGGCTGGAGTAGAGACCCAGTACTTC; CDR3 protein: CASSRAGVETQYF
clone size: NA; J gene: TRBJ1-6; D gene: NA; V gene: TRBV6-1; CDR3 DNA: TGTGCCAGCTTCCAATCCCCTGATCCTAATTCACCCCTCCACTTT; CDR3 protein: CASFQSPDPNSPLHF
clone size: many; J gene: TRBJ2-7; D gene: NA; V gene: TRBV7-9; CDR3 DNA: TGTGCCAGCAGCGTACAGGGAGCCTACGAGCAGTACTTC; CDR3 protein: CASSVQGAYEQYF
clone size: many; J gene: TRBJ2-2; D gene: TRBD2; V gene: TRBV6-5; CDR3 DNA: TGTGCCAGCGCGGGACTAGTCGACACCGGGGAGCTGTTTTTT; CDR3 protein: CASAGLVDTGELFF
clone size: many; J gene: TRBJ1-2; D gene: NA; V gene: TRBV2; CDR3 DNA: TGTGCCAGCAGTGGAAGCCAAGGACAGATTGGCTACACCTTC; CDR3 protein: CASSGSQGQIGYTF
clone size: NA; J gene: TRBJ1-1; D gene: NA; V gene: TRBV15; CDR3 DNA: TGTGCCACCAGCCCAACCGGGGGGTGGGCTGAAGCTTTCTTT; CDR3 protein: CATSPTGGWAEAFF
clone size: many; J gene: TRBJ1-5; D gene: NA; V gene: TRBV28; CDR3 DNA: TGTGCCAGCAGTTTAGCCAACCCAAGCAATCAGCCCCAGCATTTT; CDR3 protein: CASSLANPSNQPQHF
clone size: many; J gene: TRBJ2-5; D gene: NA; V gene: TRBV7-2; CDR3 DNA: TGTGCCAGCAGCTCCTATTTGGGGGAGACCCAGTACTTC; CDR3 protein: CASSSYLGETQYF
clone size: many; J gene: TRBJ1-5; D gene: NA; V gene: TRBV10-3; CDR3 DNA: TGTGCCATCAGTGAGTCGGGGTTATCGCGGCCCCAGCATTTT; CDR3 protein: CAISESGLSRPQHF